A selection of T cell receptor beta chains follows, all from one sample in a study of blood T cell repertoires in COVID-19. Using immunoSEQ multiplex PCR, the repertoire was profiled, and TCRdb retains in-frame clones only, with some absent. The sample lists about 190,000 clones; 65% to 85% were seen once. Specimen: PBMCs or T cells enriched from blood (not recorded which). All receptors come from a woman in her 30s who had recovered from COVID-19. CDR3s include the opening cysteine and the closing phenylalanine or tryptophan. Each record gives: D gene, V gene, clone size, J gene, CDR3 DNA, CDR3 protein. The D gene is left open where the match is weak. Some rows mark clone size as missing; the rest say once, few, many or name a class of expanded clone.

NA	TRBV28	NA	TRBJ2-5	TGTGCCAGCGGGCTTGTAGGGGGGGGCGGAGAGACCCAGTACTTC	CASGLVGGGGETQYF
TRBD1	TRBV28	NA	TRBJ2-7	TGTGCCAGCAGTTTACCCGGGACAGGGATCCACGAGCAGTACTTC	CASSLPGTGIHEQYF
TRBD1	TRBV2	NA	TRBJ2-3	TGTGCCAGCAGCAGACAGGGGACAGGGAGCACAGATACGCAGTATTTT	CASSRQGTGSTDTQYF
TRBD2	TRBV5-3	once	TRBJ2-1	TGTGCCAGAAGCTTGATTACCGGGGGGTGTTACAATGAGCAGTTCTTC	CARSLITGGCYNEQFF
TRBD2	TRBV10-1	NA	TRBJ2-7	TGCGCCAGCAGCGATCCTATGCGGGAGGAACGGGAGCAGTACTTC	CASSDPMREEREQYF
TRBD1	TRBV28	once	TRBJ1-1	TGTGCCAGCAATTACCCCAGGGGGCTCACTGAAGCTTTCTTT	CASNYPRGLTEAFF
NA	TRBV5-1	NA	TRBJ2-7	TGCGCCAGCAGCTTCTGGGCAGGTGTAACCTACGAGCAGTACTTC	CASSFWAGVTYEQYF
TRBD1	TRBV23-1	NA	TRBJ1-1	TGCGCCAGCAGTCAATCTACAGGGGGTGGGACTGAAGCTTTCTTT	CASSQSTGGGTEAFF
TRBD1	TRBV27	once	TRBJ1-6	TGTGCCAGCAGTTTATACCCGTCCGTACGGACAGGGAATTCACCCCTCCACTTT	CASSLYPSVRTGNSPLHF
TRBD2	TRBV7-3	NA	TRBJ2-1	TGTGCCAGCAGCCCCACCGGGGGGTCCCTTAGCTCCTACAATGAGCAGTTCTTC	CASSPTGGSLSSYNEQFF
TRBD1	TRBV19	NA	TRBJ1-1	TGTGCCAGTAGTATAGGAGGGCAGGGGGCCTCTGAAGCTTTCTTT	CASSIGGQGASEAFF
NA	TRBV5-3	NA	TRBJ2-6	TGTGCCAGAAGCTTGGTTTCAGGGGTTGGGGCCAACGTCCTGACTTTC	CARSLVSGVGANVLTF
TRBD1	TRBV3-1/TRBV3-2	NA	TRBJ1-2	TGTGCCAGCAGGGGGACAGGGGGGCACTATGGCTACACCTTC	CASRGTGGHYGYTF
TRBD1	TRBV27	NA	TRBJ1-2	TGTGCCAGCAGTTTATCGGCCTCGGGACAGTTCTATGGCTACACCTTC	CASSLSASGQFYGYTF
NA	TRBV28	once	TRBJ1-6	TGTGCCAGCAGACCCACAGGGACCTATAATTCACCCCTCCACTTT	CASRPTGTYNSPLHF
NA	TRBV12-5	NA	TRBJ2-1	TGTGCTAGTGCCCCCACAGGTTACAATGAGCAGTTCTTC	CASAPTGYNEQFF
TRBD1	TRBV18	NA	TRBJ1-1	TGTGCCAGCTCACTGAGGACAGGGGCGGACACTGAAGCTTTCTTT	CASSLRTGADTEAFF
TRBD1	TRBV11-2	NA	TRBJ1-1	TGTGCCAGTGGACAGGCATGGAACACTGAAGCTTTCTTT	CASGQAWNTEAFF
NA	TRBV6-5	NA	TRBJ2-1	TGTGCCAGCAAACAGGCACAGTACAATGAGCAGTTCTTC	CASKQAQYNEQFF
TRBD1	TRBV18	NA	TRBJ1-2	TGTGCCAGCTCCCCCGTGAGGGGGCAGAATGGCTACACCTTC	CASSPVRGQNGYTF
TRBD1	TRBV15	NA	TRBJ2-4	TGTGCCACCAGCAGAGAACCTTGGACAGGGGGCGCTCAGGTGGTCAAAAACATTCAGTACTTC	CATSREPWTGGAQVVKNIQYF
TRBD1	TRBV10-3	few	TRBJ1-2	TGTGCCATCAGTGGAGAGACAGGGCAGCATGGCTACACCTTC	CAISGETGQHGYTF
TRBD1	TRBV5-1	once	TRBJ2-3	TGCGCCAGCAGCTCAGGACAGGGTAGCACAGATACGCAGTATTTT	CASSSGQGSTDTQYF
NA	TRBV9	NA	TRBJ2-7	TGTGCCAGCAGCGTAACGGGAAGCCCCTACGAGCAGTACTTC	CASSVTGSPYEQYF
NA	TRBV30	NA	TRBJ1-2	TGTGCCTGGAGTCAGCAGAACCTAGAACGGAAAGGCTACACCTTC	CAWSQQNLERKGYTF
TRBD2	TRBV19	NA	TRBJ2-7	TGTGCCAGTAGTCCGAGGACTAGCGGAACTCATTCAAGGCTCTACGAGCAGTACTTC	CASSPRTSGTHSRLYEQYF
NA	TRBV5-5	few	TRBJ1-6	TGTGCCAGCAGCTCGGAGGCTCTCCAGAGCTCCTATAATTCACCCCTCCACTTT	CASSSEALQSSYNSPLHF
NA	TRBV9	NA	TRBJ1-1	TGTGCCAGCAGCCAGGGGAGTACGGCACCCAAAGCTTTCTTT	CASSQGSTAPKAFF
NA	TRBV29-1	NA	TRBJ2-5	TGCAGCGTCCTCAAGGTCGGGATAAAGACCCAGTACTTC	CSVLKVGIKTQYF
NA	TRBV28	few	TRBJ1-4	TGTGCCAGCATTTCCTCGTTTAATGAAAAACTGTTTTTT	CASISSFNEKLFF
TRBD2	TRBV30	once	TRBJ2-7	TGTGCCTGGAGTGTACGGGGGGTCTCTACTTACGAGCAGTACTTC	CAWSVRGVSTYEQYF
NA	TRBV11-1	NA	TRBJ2-3	TGTGCCAGCAGCCCTGGTTGGGGAGTGAGCACAGATACGCAGTATTTT	CASSPGWGVSTDTQYF
TRBD2	TRBV7-7	once	TRBJ2-7	TGTGCTAGCAGCCAAACCCATAGCGGGAGTTACGAGCAGTACTTC	CASSQTHSGSYEQYF
NA	TRBV6-5	NA	TRBJ2-2	TGTGCCAGCAGGGGGGCCCCGATCACCGGGGAGCTGTTTTTT	CASRGAPITGELFF
NA	TRBV14	NA	TRBJ1-2	TGTGCCAGCAGCCATCGGGCAGGGCGGTTTAACTATGGCTACACCTTC	CASSHRAGRFNYGYTF
TRBD2	TRBV7-2	NA	TRBJ2-4	TGTGCCAGCAGCCCCCAGACTAGCGGGGGGGCCAAAAACATTCAGTACTTC	CASSPQTSGGAKNIQYF
TRBD2	TRBV7-3	NA	TRBJ2-3	TGTGCCAGCAGCTTAAATCTGCGCGGGAGATCCACAGATACGCAGTATTTT	CASSLNLRGRSTDTQYF
NA	TRBV6-2/TRBV6-3	few	TRBJ1-2	TGTGCCAGCAGCCAACAACTGCGGGGGGAGTATGGCTACACCTTC	CASSQQLRGEYGYTF
TRBD2	TRBV15	NA	TRBJ2-1	TGTGCCACCAGCAGAGATAGACTAGCGGGAGGTAGGGAGCAGTTCTTC	CATSRDRLAGGREQFF
NA	TRBV5-8	NA	TRBJ1-5	TGTGCCAGCAGCTTGGGGCAGTATACCTATCAGCCCCAGCATTTT	CASSLGQYTYQPQHF
TRBD2	TRBV11-3	NA	TRBJ2-1	TGTGCCAGCAGCTTATATGGGGGACTAGCAAGTGAGCAGTTCTTC	CASSLYGGLASEQFF
TRBD1	TRBV29-1	NA	TRBJ1-4	TGCAGCGTTGAGGAACAGGGGGGTAATGAAAAACTGTTTTTT	CSVEEQGGNEKLFF
TRBD1	TRBV11-2	NA	TRBJ1-3	TGTGCCAGCAGCCCCGAACCCTTTACAGGGGGCATTGGAAACACCATATATTTT	CASSPEPFTGGIGNTIYF
NA	TRBV6-5	NA	TRBJ2-1	TGTGCCAGCGGACAAAATGAGCAGTTCTTC	CASGQNEQFF
TRBD1	TRBV28	few	TRBJ1-1	TGTGCCAGCAGTGATCCCAGGGGGCAATCGGACACTGAAGCTTTCTTT	CASSDPRGQSDTEAFF
NA	TRBV10-2	NA	TRBJ2-1	TGCGCCAGCCTCCTTTTGGCGGGAAAGCGAAATGAGCAGTTCTTC	CASLLLAGKRNEQFF
NA	TRBV9	NA	TRBJ2-1	TGTGCCAGCAGCGTAGGACTCCCCCATGAGCAGTTCTTC	CASSVGLPHEQFF
NA	TRBV9	few	TRBJ1-2	TGTGCCAGCAGCGTAGACGCTACCTATGGCTACACCTTC	CASSVDATYGYTF
NA	TRBV5-8	NA	TRBJ1-4	TGTGCCAGCAGCCGCGGCGAGCGAGTGACTGAAAAACTGTTTTTT	CASSRGERVTEKLFF
NA	TRBV6-6	NA	TRBJ1-1	TGTGCCAGCACTCGGGACTTGGGCACTGAAGCTTTCTTT	CASTRDLGTEAFF
TRBD1	TRBV19	NA	TRBJ1-1	TGTGCCAGTAGTGCCTTGGGACAGGGAGTGACTGAAGCTTTCTTT	CASSALGQGVTEAFF
NA	TRBV6-5	NA	TRBJ1-5	TGTGCCAGCAGGGCCCGGAGGGAGTCCGGACAGCCCCAGCATTTT	CASRARRESGQPQHF
NA	TRBV28	once	TRBJ1-1	TGTGCCAGCAGTTACGGGGGGGGTATGAACACTGAAGCTTTCTTT	CASSYGGGMNTEAFF
NA	TRBV19	once	TRBJ1-5	TGTGCCATCGGGACGGGGGGCAATCAGCCCCAGCATTTT	CAIGTGGNQPQHF